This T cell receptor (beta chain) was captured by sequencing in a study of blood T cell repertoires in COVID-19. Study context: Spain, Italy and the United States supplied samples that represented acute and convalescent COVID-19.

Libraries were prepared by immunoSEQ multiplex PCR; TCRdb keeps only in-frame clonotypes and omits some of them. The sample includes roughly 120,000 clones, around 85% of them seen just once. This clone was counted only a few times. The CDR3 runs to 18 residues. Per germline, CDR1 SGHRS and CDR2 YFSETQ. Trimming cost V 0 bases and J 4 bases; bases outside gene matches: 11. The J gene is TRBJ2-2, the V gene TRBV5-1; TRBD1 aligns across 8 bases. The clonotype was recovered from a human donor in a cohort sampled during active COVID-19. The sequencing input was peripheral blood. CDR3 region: CASSLGTGWKPTTGELFF. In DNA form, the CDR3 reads TGCGCCAGCAGCTTGGGGACAGGGTGGAAGCCCACCACCGGGGAGCTGTTTTTT.